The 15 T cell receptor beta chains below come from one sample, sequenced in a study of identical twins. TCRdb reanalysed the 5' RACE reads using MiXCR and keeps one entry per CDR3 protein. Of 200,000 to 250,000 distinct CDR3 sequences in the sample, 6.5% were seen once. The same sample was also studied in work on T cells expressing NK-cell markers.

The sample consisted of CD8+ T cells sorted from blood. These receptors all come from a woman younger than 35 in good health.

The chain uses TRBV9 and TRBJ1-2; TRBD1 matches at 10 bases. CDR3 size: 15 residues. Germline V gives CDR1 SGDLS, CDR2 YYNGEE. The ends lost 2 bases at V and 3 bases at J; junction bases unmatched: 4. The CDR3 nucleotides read TGTGCCAGCAGCGTGACAGGGGGCGAACACTATGGCTACACCTTC. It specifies CASSVTGGEHYGYTF.

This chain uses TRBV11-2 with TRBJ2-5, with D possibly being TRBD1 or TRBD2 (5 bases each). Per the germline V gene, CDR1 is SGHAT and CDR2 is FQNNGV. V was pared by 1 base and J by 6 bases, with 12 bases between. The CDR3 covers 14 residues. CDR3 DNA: TGTGCCAGCAGCTTAGTAGGGGACCAGAAGACCCAGTACTTC. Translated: CASSLVGDQKTQYF.

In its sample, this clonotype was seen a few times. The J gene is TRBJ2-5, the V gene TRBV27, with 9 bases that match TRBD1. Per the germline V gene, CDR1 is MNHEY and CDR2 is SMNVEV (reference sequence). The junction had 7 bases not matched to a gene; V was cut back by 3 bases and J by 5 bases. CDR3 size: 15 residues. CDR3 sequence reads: CASSLRDRVGETQYF. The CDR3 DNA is TGTGCCAGCAGTTTGAGGGACAGGGTTGGGGAGACCCAGTACTTC.

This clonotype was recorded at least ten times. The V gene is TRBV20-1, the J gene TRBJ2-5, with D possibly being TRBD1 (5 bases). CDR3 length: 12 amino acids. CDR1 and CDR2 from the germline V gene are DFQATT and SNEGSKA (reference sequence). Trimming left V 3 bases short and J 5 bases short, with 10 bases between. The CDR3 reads CSASRVHETQYF. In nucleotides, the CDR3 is TGCAGTGCTAGCAGGGTACACGAGACCCAGTACTTC.

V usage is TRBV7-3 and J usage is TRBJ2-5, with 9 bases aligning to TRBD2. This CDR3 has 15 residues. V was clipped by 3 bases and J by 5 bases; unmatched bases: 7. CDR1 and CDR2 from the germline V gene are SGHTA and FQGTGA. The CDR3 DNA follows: TGTGCCAGCAGCTTGGGACTAGCCCTGTGGGAGACCCAGTACTTC. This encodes CASSLGLALWETQYF.

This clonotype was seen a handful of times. CDR3: CASSPLSRPYEQYF. The DNA of the CDR3 is TGTGCCAGCAGCCCCCTGAGCAGGCCCTACGAGCAGTACTTC. This chain connects TRBV6-1 to TRBJ2-7; no reliable D call. This CDR3 spans 14 amino acids. Deletions cut 6 bases from V and 2 bases from J, with 14 bases between. Germline lookup yields CDR1 MNHNS and CDR2 SASEGT.

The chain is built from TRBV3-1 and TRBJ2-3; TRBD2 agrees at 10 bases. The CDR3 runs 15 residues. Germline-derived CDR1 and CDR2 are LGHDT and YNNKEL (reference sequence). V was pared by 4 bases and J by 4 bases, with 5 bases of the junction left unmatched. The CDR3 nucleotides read TGTGCCAGCAGCCCCGGACTAGCGGATTCAGATACGCAGTATTTT. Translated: CASSPGLADSDTQYF.

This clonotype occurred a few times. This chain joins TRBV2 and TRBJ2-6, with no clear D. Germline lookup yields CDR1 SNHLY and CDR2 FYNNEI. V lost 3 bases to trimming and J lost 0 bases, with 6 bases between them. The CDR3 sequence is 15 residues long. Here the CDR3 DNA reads TGTGCCAGCAGTGATCCCTCCTCTGGGGCCAACGTCCTGACTTTC. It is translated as CASSDPSSGANVLTF.

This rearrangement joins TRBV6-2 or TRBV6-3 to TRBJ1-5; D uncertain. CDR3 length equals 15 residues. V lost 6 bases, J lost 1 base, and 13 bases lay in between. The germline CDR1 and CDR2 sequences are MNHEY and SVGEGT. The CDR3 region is CASSTDEGSNQPQHF. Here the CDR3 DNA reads TGTGCCAGCAGCACGGATGAGGGAAGCAATCAGCCCCAGCATTTT.

CDR3 protein: CASSLGGKNDEQFF. The CDR3 DNA is TGTGCCAGCAGCTTAGGCGGGAAGAATGATGAGCAGTTCTTC. The rearrangement uses TRBV7-8 and TRBJ2-1, with D maybe TRBD2 (6 bases). The germline gives CDR1 SGHVS, CDR2 FQNEAQ. Trimming removed 1 base at V and 8 bases at J, with 12 bases between. This CDR3 region has 14 residues.

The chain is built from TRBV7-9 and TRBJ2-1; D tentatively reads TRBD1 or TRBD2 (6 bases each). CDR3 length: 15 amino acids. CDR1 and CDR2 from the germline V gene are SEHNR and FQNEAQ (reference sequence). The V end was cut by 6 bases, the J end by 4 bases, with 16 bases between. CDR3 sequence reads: CASRGGGGSYNEQFF. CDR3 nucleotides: TGTGCCAGCAGGGGAGGAGGGGGGAGTTACAATGAGCAGTTCTTC.

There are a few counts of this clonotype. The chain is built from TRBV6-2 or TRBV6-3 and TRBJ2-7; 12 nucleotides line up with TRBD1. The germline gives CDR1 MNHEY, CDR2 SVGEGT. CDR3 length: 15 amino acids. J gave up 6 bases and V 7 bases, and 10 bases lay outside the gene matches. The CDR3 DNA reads TGTGCCAGCATCCCCCGGGACAGGGGGCGCGCCGAGCAGTACTTC. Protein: CASIPRDRGRAEQYF.

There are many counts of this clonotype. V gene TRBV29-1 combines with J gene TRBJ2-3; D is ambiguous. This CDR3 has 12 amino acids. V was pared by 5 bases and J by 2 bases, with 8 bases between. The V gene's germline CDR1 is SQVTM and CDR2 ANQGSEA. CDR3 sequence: CSVYHYTDTQYF. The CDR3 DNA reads TGCAGCGTTTACCATTACACAGATACGCAGTATTTT.

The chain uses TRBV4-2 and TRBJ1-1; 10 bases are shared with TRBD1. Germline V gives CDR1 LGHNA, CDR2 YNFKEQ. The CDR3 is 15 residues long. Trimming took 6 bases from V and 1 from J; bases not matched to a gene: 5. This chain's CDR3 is CASRRDRGGNTEAFF. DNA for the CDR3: TGTGCCAGCAGACGGGACAGGGGTGGGAACACTGAAGCTTTCTTT.

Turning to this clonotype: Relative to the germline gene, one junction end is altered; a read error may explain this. The CDR3 nucleotides read TGTACCATCACCATCCTGAGAGGGATAGGGGTCTTGGATCAGCCCCAGCATTTT. Protein: CTITILRGIGVLDQPQHF. V is TRBV10-3 and J is TRBJ1-5; D might be TRBD1 (5 bases). This CDR3 has 18 amino acids. Germline-derived CDR1 and CDR2 are ENHRY and SYGVKD.